This entry lists 27 T cell receptor beta chains sequenced from one sample in a study of T-cell memory formation after mild COVID-19. One entry per CDR3 protein results from TCRdb running MiXCR on the 5' RACE reads. The sample shows hundreds of thousands of distinct CDR3 sequences, 24% of them seen only once. The sample taken for sequencing was PBMCs or a T cell subset sorted from them (not recorded which). Source of these receptors: an adult woman who had mild COVID-19 (a few samples of this study predate the infection). Cell type and time point are not known.

This chain connects TRBV9 to TRBJ1-2; TRBD1 matches 10 bases. V lost 4 bases and J lost 8; bases outside the gene matches: 8. Germline CDR1 and CDR2: SGDLS and YYNGEE. The CDR3 has 14 residues. CDR3 nucleotides: TGTGCCAGCAGCCCTACCCCGGGACAGGGGGGCTACACCTTC. This translates into CASSPTPGQGGYTF.

The chain combines TRBV24-1 with TRBJ2-5; the D gene could be TRBD1 or TRBD2 (5 bases each). The V end lost 1 base, the J end lost 3 bases, and 11 bases lay between the germline ends. CDR1 is KGHDR and CDR2 is SFDVKD in the germline V gene. This CDR3 has 15 amino acids. The DNA for the CDR3 is TGTGCCACCAGTGATTTTATCCAGGGAGAAGAGACCCAGTACTTC. Translation: CATSDFIQGEETQYF.

This clonotype was observed a handful of times. V and J are TRBV19 and TRBJ2-7; D call uncertain. V lost 3 bases and J lost 3, with 15 bases in between. The CDR3 sequence is 15 residues long. From germline, CDR1 is LNHDA and CDR2 SQIVND (reference sequence). CDR3 sequence (DNA): TGTGCCAGTAGTATTAATCTCGGCAGAGTCTACGAGCAGTACTTC. Translating gives CASSINLGRVYEQYF.

The chain carries TRBV3-1 and TRBJ2-7, with 8 bases that match TRBD1. This CDR3 comprises 17 residues. Germline V gene sequence: CDR1 LGHDT, CDR2 YNNKEL (reference sequence). V trimming: 5 bases; J trimming: 0 bases; junction bases outside the gene matches: 12. The CDR3 protein is CASSSSGTGLASYEQYF. CDR3 sequence (DNA): TGTGCCAGCAGCTCTTCCGGGACAGGACTTGCCTCCTACGAGCAGTACTTC.

The CDR3 reads CSALSGQAEAFF. CDR3 DNA sequence: TGCAGTGCTCTATCGGGACAGGCTGAAGCTTTCTTT. The chain recombines TRBV20-1 with TRBJ1-1; TRBD1 agrees at 8 bases. CDR3 length: 12 residues. Trimming at V came to 5 bases and at J to 6 bases, leaving 5 bases not matched to a gene. Germline V gives CDR1 DFQATT, CDR2 SNEGSKA (reference sequence).

This chain uses TRBV4-3 with TRBJ2-3; D not resolved. V was trimmed by 0 bases and J by 5 bases, leaving 6 bases between them. The CDR3 has 13 amino acids. Germline assignment: CDR1 LGHNA and CDR2 YSLEER. The chain's CDR3 is CASSQDGRDTQYF. CDR3 DNA sequence: TGCGCCAGCAGCCAAGATGGCAGAGATACGCAGTATTTT.

This clonotype has only a few counts. The CDR3 bases are TGTGCCAGCAGCTCCACCCTTTCCTCCCGACTCTACGAGCAGTACTTC. This translates into CASSSTLSSRLYEQYF. The V gene is TRBV13, the J gene TRBJ2-7; the D is unclear. CDR3 length: 16 residues. Germline assignment: CDR1 PRHDT and CDR2 FYEKMQ (reference sequence). V lost 4 bases and J 3 bases, leaving 19 bases between the germline ends.

A few counts support this clonotype. The rearrangement uses TRBV4-3 and TRBJ2-7; weak D call: TRBD2 (6 bases). The CDR3 length is 16 residues. V was shortened by 7 bases and J by 4 bases, with 23 bases between the two germline ends. Germline V gives CDR1 LGHNA, CDR2 YSLEER. The CDR3 coding sequence is TGCGCCAGCATTCCTATTTTACCGGGACTTTCATACGAGCAGTACTTC. Translating gives CASIPILPGLSYEQYF.

At least ten counts were recorded for this clonotype. This chain connects TRBV5-6 to TRBJ2-3, with D perhaps TRBD1 (6 bases). The germline V gene has CDR1 SGHDT and CDR2 YYEEEE. V was shortened by 1 base and J by 0 bases, with 9 bases between the two germline ends. This CDR3 has 15 residues. CDR3 sequence (DNA): TGTGCCAGCAGCTTGTTCGGACAGAGCACAGATACGCAGTATTTT. It translates to CASSLFGQSTDTQYF.

This clonotype was counted a few times. The rearrangement links TRBV29-1 to TRBJ2-1; D is possibly TRBD2 (5 bases). Germline values: CDR1 SQVTM, CDR2 ANQGSEA. This CDR3 contains 15 residues. V was clipped by 1 base and J by 0 bases, with 10 bases between them. Here the CDR3 DNA reads TGCAGCGTTGAAGGGACTTCGGGCTCCTACAATGAGCAGTTCTTC. Encoded protein: CSVEGTSGSYNEQFF.

Points on this clonotype: A much larger clone sits a single nucleotide away, making a read error possible. The chain joins TRBV18 to TRBJ1-1; 7 bases are a match to TRBD1. From germline, CDR1 is KGHSH and CDR2 LQKENI. The CDR3 runs 16 residues. Trimming took 3 bases from V and 6 from J; bases not matched to a gene: 13. The CDR3 loop is CASSPNDPGGGSEAFF. The CDR3 DNA reads TGTGCCAGCTCACCGAACGACCCGGGAGGGGGCTCTGAAGCTTTCTTT.

The rearrangement uses TRBV7-9 and TRBJ1-1, with 10 bases that match TRBD1. The germline gives CDR1 SEHNR, CDR2 FQNEAQ (reference sequence). Trimming at V came to 7 bases and at J to 8 bases, leaving 7 bases not matched to a gene. The CDR3 is 13 residues long. CDR3 nucleotide sequence: TGTGCCAGCACCCGGGGACAGGGGAGAGAAGCTTTCTTT. It specifies CASTRGQGREAFF. Supplemented by reference TRBV7-9 and TRBJ1-1, the full variable domain reads DTGVSQNPRHKITKRGQNVTFRCDPISEHNRLYWYRQTLGQGPEFLTYFQNEAQLEKSRLLSDRFSAERPKGSFSTLEIQRTEQGDSAMYLCASTRGQGREAFFGQGTRLTVV.

This clonotype has a handful of counts. This chain connects TRBV11-2 to TRBJ2-1; TRBD2 aligns across 10 bases. In germline, CDR1 is SGHAT, CDR2 FQNNGV. This CDR3 spans 17 amino acids. V was clipped by 0 bases and J by 0 bases; unmatched bases: 2. Here the CDR3 reads CASSLDASGSSYNEQFF. CDR3 in DNA: TGTGCCAGCAGCTTAGATGCTAGCGGGAGCTCCTACAATGAGCAGTTCTTC. Drawing the rest from reference TRBV11-2 and TRBJ2-1, the complete variable domain is EAGVAQSPRYKIIEKRQSVAFWCNPISGHATLYWYQQILGQGPKLLIQFQNNGVVDDSQLPKDRFSAERLKGVDSTLKIQPAKLEDSAVYLCASSLDASGSSYNEQFFGPGTRLTVL.

The rearrangement links TRBV7-8 to TRBJ2-7, with TRBD2 identical over 10 bases. V dropped 3 bases and J dropped 3; count of bases not matched to a gene: 2. Per germline, CDR1 SGHVS and CDR2 FQNEAQ. CDR3 size: 14 residues. Here the CDR3 DNA reads TGTGCCAGCAGCTTCCGGACTAGCGGCTACGAGCAGTACTTC. Protein product: CASSFRTSGYEQYF.

In its sample, this clonotype was seen once. This chain connects TRBV4-1 to TRBJ2-2; D is possibly TRBD1 or TRBD2 (6 bases each). V lost 6 bases and J 7 bases, leaving 18 bases between the germline ends. There are 15 residues in the CDR3. CDR1 is MGHRA, CDR2 YSYEKL, per germline. The DNA of the CDR3 is TGCGCCAGCAGAATGGAGGGCGAGGGGGTCGGGGAGCTGTTTTTT. Its protein is CASRMEGEGVGELFF.

The V call is TRBV11-2, the J call TRBJ2-3, with a weak D call TRBD2 (5 bases). The CDR3 runs 17 residues. V lost 1 base and J lost 2, with 16 bases in between. Germline CDR1 is SGHAT and CDR2 is FQNNGV. The DNA for the CDR3 is TGTGCCAGCAGCTTAGGAACAATTAGAGGGCCCACAGATACGCAGTATTTT. It codes for CASSLGTIRGPTDTQYF.

This clonotype was seen more than once but under ten times. The gene calls are TRBV9 and TRBJ2-3, with TRBD2 matching 9 bases. CDR1 is SGDLS, CDR2 YYNGEE, per germline. With V trimmed by 4 bases and J by 10 bases, 10 bases remained unmatched. The CDR3 has 14 amino acids. CDR3 loop: CASSPAGTSLAQYF. CDR3 DNA: TGTGCCAGCAGCCCGGCGGGGACTAGCCTTGCGCAGTATTTT.

This clonotype occurred a few times. V usage is TRBV11-2 and J usage is TRBJ2-1, with 9 nucleotides matching TRBD2. In germline, CDR1 is SGHAT, CDR2 FQNNGV. This CDR3 is 15 amino acids long. V was clipped by 6 bases and J by 1 base; unmatched bases: 4. CDR3 residues: CASRSLAGSYNEQFF. In nucleotides, the CDR3 is TGTGCCAGCAGGTCTCTAGCGGGGTCCTACAATGAGCAGTTCTTC.

The chain links TRBV30 to TRBJ2-7, with D perhaps matching TRBD1 (6 bases). Germline values: CDR1 GTSNPN, CDR2 SVGIG (reference sequence). The CDR3 has 17 residues. V was clipped by 4 bases and J by 0 bases, with 22 bases between them. CDR3 sequence: CAWTPSGQSLSSYEQYF. The CDR3, as DNA: TGTGCCTGGACCCCGTCAGGACAGAGTTTAAGCTCCTACGAGCAGTACTTC.

Here the CDR3 DNA reads TGTGCCAGCAGTCCGAGGTCCCAGTGGCGGGAGGGAAACTCCTACGAGCAGTACTTC. Residues: CASSPRSQWREGNSYEQYF. The V gene is TRBV12-3 or TRBV12-4, the J gene TRBJ2-7, with TRBD2 matching over 9 bases. The trim removed 5 bases at V and 0 bases at J, leaving 17 bases unmatched. This CDR3 region has 19 residues.

V and J are TRBV29-1 and TRBJ1-2; D may be TRBD1 (6 bases). CDR1 is SQVTM, CDR2 ANQGSEA, per germline. The CDR3 is made up of 11 amino acids. The V gene lost 6 bases and the J gene lost 4 bases, with 9 bases spanning the gap. CDR3 region: CSVGQTYGYTF. CDR3 DNA: TGCAGCGTCGGACAGACCTATGGCTACACCTTC.

The chain's CDR3 is CASSDTGTSGFYEQYF. DNA of the CDR3: TGTGCCAGTAGTGATACCGGGACTAGCGGTTTCTACGAGCAGTACTTC. The rearrangement links TRBV19 to TRBJ2-7; 11 bases are shared with TRBD2. CDR1 is LNHDA, CDR2 SQIVND, per germline (reference sequence). The length of the CDR3 is 16 residues. With V trimmed by 5 bases and J by 3 bases, 9 bases remained unmatched.

This chain uses TRBV12-3 or TRBV12-4 with TRBJ2-5; D not certain. CDR3 size: 14 residues. The V and J ends lost 3 bases and 1 base respectively, with 9 bases between them. CDR3 sequence: CASSFVQRQETQYF. The CDR3 bases are TGTGCCAGCAGTTTTGTACAGCGCCAAGAGACCCAGTACTTC.

This clonotype was observed a handful of times. The genes are TRBV5-1 and TRBJ1-4; weak D call: TRBD1 (5 bases). CDR1 is SGHRS, CDR2 YFSETQ, per germline. V dropped 0 bases and J dropped 8 bases, with 11 bases sitting between them. The CDR3 covers 14 residues. In DNA form, the CDR3 reads TGCGCCAGCAGCTTGGGACAGACCGAAGAAAAACTGTTTTTT. Translation: CASSLGQTEEKLFF.

J is TRBJ1-1 and V is TRBV30; D is possibly TRBD1 (5 bases). CDR1 is GTSNPN, CDR2 SVGIG, per germline (reference sequence). The CDR3 length is 13 residues. V gave up 2 bases and J gave up 3 bases, with 10 bases separating them. CDR3 protein: CAWSLDSYTEAFF. The CDR3 nucleotides are TGTGCCTGGAGTTTAGACAGTTACACTGAAGCTTTCTTT.

CDR3 region: CSAWGLAGRNEQFF. Here the CDR3 DNA reads TGCAGTGCCTGGGGGCTAGCGGGGCGGAATGAGCAGTTCTTC. The chain combines TRBV20-1 with TRBJ2-1; 9 bases line up with TRBD2. The length of the CDR3 is 14 residues. Germline-derived CDR1 and CDR2 are DFQATT and SNEGSKA (reference sequence). Trimming took 6 bases from V and 7 from J; bases not matched to a gene: 10.

The CDR3 spells CASSQDAGVKEQYF. The DNA of the CDR3 is TGTGCCAGCAGCCAAGATGCCGGGGTAAAAGAGCAGTACTTC. This chain links TRBV3-1 with TRBJ2-7; a weak D match, TRBD2 (5 bases). Trimming took 0 bases from V and 7 from J, leaving 13 bases between them. The CDR3 consists of 14 residues. Germline loops: CDR1 LGHDT, CDR2 YNNKEL (reference sequence).